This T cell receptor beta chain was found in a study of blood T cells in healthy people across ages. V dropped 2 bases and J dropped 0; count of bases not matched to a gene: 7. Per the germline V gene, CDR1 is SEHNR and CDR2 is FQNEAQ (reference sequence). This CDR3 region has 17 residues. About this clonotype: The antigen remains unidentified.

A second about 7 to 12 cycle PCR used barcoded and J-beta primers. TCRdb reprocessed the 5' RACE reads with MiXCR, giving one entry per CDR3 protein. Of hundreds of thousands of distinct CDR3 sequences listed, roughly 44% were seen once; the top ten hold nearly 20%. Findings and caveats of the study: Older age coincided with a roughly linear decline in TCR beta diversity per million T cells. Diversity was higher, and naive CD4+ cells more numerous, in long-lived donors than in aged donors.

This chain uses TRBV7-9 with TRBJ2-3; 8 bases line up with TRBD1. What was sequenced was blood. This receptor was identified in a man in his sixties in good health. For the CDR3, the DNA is TGTGCCAGCAGCTTATCGGAAGACAGGGGTAGCACAGATACGCAGTATTTT. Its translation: CASSLSEDRGSTDTQYF.